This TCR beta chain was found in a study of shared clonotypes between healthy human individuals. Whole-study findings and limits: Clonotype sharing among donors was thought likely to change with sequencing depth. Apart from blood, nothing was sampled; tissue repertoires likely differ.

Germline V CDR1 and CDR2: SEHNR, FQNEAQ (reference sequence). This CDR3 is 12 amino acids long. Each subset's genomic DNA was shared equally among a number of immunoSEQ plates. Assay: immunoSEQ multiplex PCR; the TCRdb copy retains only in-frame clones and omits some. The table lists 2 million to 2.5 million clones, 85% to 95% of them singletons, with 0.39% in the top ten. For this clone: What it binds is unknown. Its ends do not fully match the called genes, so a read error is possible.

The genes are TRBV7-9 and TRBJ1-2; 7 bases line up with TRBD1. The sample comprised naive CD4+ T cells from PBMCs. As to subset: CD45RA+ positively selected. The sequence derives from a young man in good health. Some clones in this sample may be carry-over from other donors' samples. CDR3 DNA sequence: TGTGCCAGCAGCTTGGTTGGGGACAGCGAACACTTC. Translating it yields CASSLVGDSEHF.